Included here is one T cell receptor (beta chain) sequence, with context. Its antigen is not identified. Amplification yielded TCR beta CDR3 regions, with RNA transcripts as the source. HTBI primers drove first-round RT-PCR of the TCR CDR3. TCRdb called the multiplex PCR reads again in MiXCR, with one record for every CDR3 protein. Of about 200,000 distinct CDR3 sequences listed, about 18% are singletons. The CDR3 runs to 14 residues. The germline gives CDR1 LNHDA, CDR2 SQIVND (reference sequence). The germline V and J ends were trimmed by 2 bases and 1 base, with 8 bases remaining between them. Stability of Graves' hyperthyroidism was defined as absent ophthalmopathy progression within 18 months. Clinical symptoms, serum thyroxine, TRAb, thyroid ultrasound and orbital computed tomography informed diagnoses. The data were taken from a study of T cells in Graves' hyperthyroidism and ophthalmopathy. Study findings and constraints: A model of 13 V-J pairs discriminated ophthalmopathy from stable hyperthyroidism.

Material for sequencing was blood. The clonotype was recovered from a man aged 40-49 years with Graves' hyperthyroidism. The V and J genes are TRBV19 and TRBJ2-5, with D unclear. The CDR3 reads CASSISATQETQYF. In nucleotides, the CDR3 is TGTGCCAGTAGTATAAGTGCTACCCAAGAGACCCAGTACTTC. Full variable domain (outside the CDR3, taken from reference TRBV19 and TRBJ2-5): DGGITQSPKYLFRKEGQNVTLSCEQNLNHDAMYWYRQDPGQGLRLIYYSQIVNDFQKGDIAEGYSVSREKKESFPLTVTSAQKNPTAFYLCASSISATQETQYFGPGTRLLVL.